Presented here are 23 T cell receptor beta chains from one specimen sequenced in a study of shared clonotypes between healthy human individuals. TCRdb's table, derived via immunoSEQ multiplex PCR, lists solely in-frame clones and lacks some. Of over 700,000 clones in the sample, over 55% were seen once. The sample consisted of memory CD4+ T cells sorted from blood. The subset here: CD45RA-negative fraction. These TCRs come from a woman younger than 45 in good health.

The gene calls are TRBV18 and TRBJ2-2, with TRBD2 matching over 9 bases. With V trimmed by 11 bases and J by 5 bases, 9 bases remained unmatched. Germline V gene sequence: CDR1 KGHSH, CDR2 LQKENI. The length of the CDR3 is 14 residues. The CDR3 is CAAPGLAGTGELFF. The CDR3 DNA reads as TGTGCCGCACCGGGACTAGCAGGAACCGGGGAGCTGTTTTTT.

This CDR3 is CASSLRTSGRAGYEQYF. The CDR3 nucleotides are TGTGCCAGCAGCTTGAGGACTAGCGGGAGGGCCGGGTACGAGCAGTACTTC. The rearrangement joins TRBV5-6 to TRBJ2-7, with 15 bases that match TRBD2. V was pared by 1 base and J by 4 bases, with 6 bases of the junction left unmatched. The CDR3 totals 17 residues. Germline V lookup: CDR1 SGHDT, CDR2 YYEEEE.

This clone appeared a single time. CDR3 DNA sequence: TGTGCCAGCAGTTTAATAGGGACAGGGGGTTTAGCGACAGATACGCAGTATTTT. Amino acids: CASSLIGTGGLATDTQYF. The chain has TRBV28 and TRBJ2-3; 11 bases agree with TRBD1. V was clipped by 2 bases and J by 3 bases; unmatched bases: 10. Per the germline V gene, CDR1 is MDHEN and CDR2 is SYDVKM. The CDR3 is 18 amino acids.

V and J are TRBV7-2 and TRBJ2-2, with D possibly matching TRBD2 (6 bases). Per the germline V gene, CDR1 is SGHTA and CDR2 is FQGNSA. The CDR3 has 17 residues. With 3 bases removed from V and 5 bases from J, the gap between germline ends came to 19 bases. CDR3 sequence: CASSFPRDSRETGELFF. Here the CDR3 DNA reads TGTGCCAGCAGCTTTCCGCGGGACTCCCGCGAGACCGGGGAGCTGTTTTTT. Full variable domain (outside the CDR3, taken from reference TRBV7-2 and TRBJ2-2): GAGVSQSPSNKVTEKGKDVELRCDPISGHTALYWYRQSLGQGLEFLIYFQGNSAPDKSGLPSDRFSAERTGGSVSTLTIQRTQQEDSAVYLCASSFPRDSRETGELFFGEGSRLTVL.

This chain links TRBV16 with TRBJ2-1, with 11 bases aligning to TRBD1. The CDR3 has 16 amino acids. Germline lookup yields CDR1 KGHSY and CDR2 FQNENV. Germline trimming cut 1 base from V and 6 bases from J; bases unmatched to any gene: 5. The DNA of the CDR3 is TGTGCCAGCAGCCAATTCGAGGGACAGGGGGGCAATGAGCAGTTCTTC. This encodes CASSQFEGQGGNEQFF.

The rearrangement uses TRBV7-6 and TRBJ2-7, with TRBD2 matching 13 bases. Germline V gene data show CDR1 as SGHVS and CDR2 as FNYEAQ. The CDR3 has 16 amino acids. The V and J ends lost 4 bases and 7 bases, in that order; junction bases with no gene match: 10. CDR3 sequence reads: CASSSRLAGGLGEQYF. CDR3 bases: TGTGCCAGCAGCTCCCGACTAGCGGGAGGTCTGGGGGAGCAGTACTTC.

This rearrangement joins TRBV29-1 to TRBJ2-7, with D perhaps matching TRBD1 or TRBD2 (5 bases each). Deletions cut 7 bases from V and 6 bases from J, with 19 bases between. Germline assignment: CDR1 SQVTM and CDR2 ANQGSEA. The CDR3 is made up of 13 amino acids. The CDR3: CSASGTAFAEQYF. CDR3 nucleotides: TGCAGCGCTTCCGGGACGGCTTTCGCCGAGCAGTACTTC.

This chain links TRBV21-1 with TRBJ1-5; no check of the table's D call, TRBD1, against the DNA was made. TRBV21-1 is a listed pseudogene. The CDR3 is 15 residues long. The CDR3 DNA reads as TGTGCCAGCAGCGGACAGGGCCGGAACCATCAGCCCCAGCATTTT. Translation: CASSGQGRNHQPQHF.

The V gene is TRBV6-5, the J gene TRBJ1-5; 7 bases match TRBD1. Germline V lookup: CDR1 MNHEY, CDR2 SVGAGI. J gave up 7 bases and V 2 bases, and 2 bases lay outside the gene matches. The CDR3 sequence is 13 residues long. Written as DNA, the CDR3 is TGTGCCAGCAGTTACGCGACAGGGCAGCCCCAGCATTTT. It translates to CASSYATGQPQHF.

The chain carries TRBV9 and TRBJ2-1, with TRBD2 identical over 14 bases. CDR3 size: 16 residues. Germline V gives CDR1 SGDLS, CDR2 YYNGEE. J lost 7 bases, V lost 0 bases, and 3 bases had no gene match. CDR3 region: CASSVGLAGGPNEQFF. The CDR3 DNA reads TGTGCCAGCAGCGTAGGACTAGCGGGAGGGCCAAATGAGCAGTTCTTC.

This clone was counted many times. This rearrangement joins TRBV11-2 to TRBJ2-2, with D possibly being TRBD1 (5 bases). Germline V CDR1 and CDR2: SGHAT, FQNNGV. V dropped 6 bases and J dropped 0 bases, with 8 bases sitting between them. The CDR3 is made up of 14 amino acids. The CDR3 is CASRVQANTGELFF. In DNA, the CDR3 is TGTGCCAGCAGGGTACAGGCGAACACCGGGGAGCTGTTTTTT. Full variable domain (remainder filled in from reference TRBV11-2 and TRBJ2-2): EAGVAQSPRYKIIEKRQSVAFWCNPISGHATLYWYQQILGQGPKLLIQFQNNGVVDDSQLPKDRFSAERLKGVDSTLKIQPAKLEDSAVYLCASRVQANTGELFFGEGSRLTVL.

V usage is TRBV18 and J usage is TRBJ1-5, with TRBD1 matching over 12 bases. The CDR3 has 16 residues. From germline, CDR1 is KGHSH and CDR2 LQKENI. With V trimmed by 4 bases and J by 3 bases, 4 bases remained unmatched. CDR3 in amino acids: CASSLGTGGNNQPQHF. The DNA of the CDR3 is TGTGCCAGCTCACTGGGGACAGGGGGCAACAATCAGCCCCAGCATTTT.

A remark on this clone: The identical CDR3 is also encoded by other nucleotide sequences in the sample. The V and J genes are TRBV5-1 and TRBJ2-3; 8 nucleotides agree with TRBD2. The CDR3 contains 15 residues. Germline values: CDR1 SGHRS, CDR2 YFSETQ. With 2 bases clipped from V and 0 bases from J, the junction kept 2 bases outside the gene matches. CDR3 residues: CASSLLAESTDTQYF. The CDR3 region has the DNA TGCGCCAGCAGCTTACTAGCGGAAAGCACAGATACGCAGTATTTT.

This clone was detected once. CDR3 nucleotide sequence: TGTGCCAGCAGATCCCCAGGGGGGGGCCGCAAAAACACCATATATTTT. Translation gives CASRSPGGGRKNTIYF. The chain is built from TRBV11-2 and TRBJ1-3, with 7 nucleotides matching TRBD1. The germline gives CDR1 SGHAT, CDR2 FQNNGV. J was trimmed by 6 bases and V by 6 bases; bases with no gene match: 14. This CDR3 has 16 amino acids.

This clone was seen many times. This CDR3 is also generated by other DNA sequences in the sample. The chain employs TRBV27 and TRBJ2-1; the D is unclear. Trimming pared 6 bases from V and 3 bases from J, leaving 9 bases between. The CDR3 is 13 residues long. The V gene's germline CDR1 is MNHEY and CDR2 SMNVEV (reference sequence). The CDR3 coding sequence is TGTGCCAGCAGAGACACCAACTACAATGAGCAGTTCTTC. Its translation is CASRDTNYNEQFF.

The rearrangement uses TRBV2 and TRBJ2-7; TRBD2 agrees at 10 bases. The junction had 5 bases not matched to a gene; V was cut back by 6 bases and J by 0 bases. The length of the CDR3 is 15 residues. The germline V gene has CDR1 SNHLY and CDR2 FYNNEI. The CDR3 DNA is TGTGCCAGCAGAACGGCTAGCGGGAGCTCCTACGAGCAGTACTTC. It codes for CASRTASGSSYEQYF.

The V gene is TRBV28, the J gene TRBJ1-2; D not resolved. In germline, CDR1 is MDHEN, CDR2 SYDVKM. CDR3 length equals 13 residues. V was pared by 5 bases and J by 8 bases, with 15 bases between. CDR3 DNA: TGTGCCAGCAGTCCCGTCAGTGGAGTAGGCTACACCTTC. This translates into CASSPVSGVGYTF.

This clone has just a few counts. The rearrangement uses TRBV4-1 and TRBJ2-1; 8 bases line up with TRBD1. This CDR3 has 18 residues. The J segment lost 0 bases and the V segment lost 2 bases, leaving 9 bases of the junction unmatched. Germline assignment: CDR1 MGHRA and CDR2 YSYEKL. The CDR3: CASSQTSTGAGSYNEQFF. Here the CDR3 DNA reads TGCGCCAGCAGCCAAACCTCGACAGGGGCAGGCTCCTACAATGAGCAGTTCTTC.

This rearrangement joins TRBV5-1 to TRBJ2-5; no reliable D call. This CDR3 has 12 amino acids. V shed 3 bases and J shed 0 bases, with 3 bases lying between them. Germline CDR1 is SGHRS and CDR2 is YFSETQ. This chain's CDR3 is CASSWDQETQYF. The CDR3 DNA sequence: TGCGCCAGCAGCTGGGACCAAGAGACCCAGTACTTC. Looking up the rest from reference TRBV5-1 and TRBJ2-5 gives the full variable domain: KAGVTQTPRYLIKTRGQQVTLSCSPISGHRSVSWYQQTPGQGLQFLFEYFSETQRNKGNFPGRFSGRQFSNSRSEMNVSTLELGDSALYLCASSWDQETQYFGPGTRLLVL.

The V and J genes are TRBV5-5 and TRBJ1-1, with D perhaps matching TRBD1 (5 bases). Per germline, CDR1 SGHKS and CDR2 YYEKEE (reference sequence). V lost 4 bases and J lost 8, with 18 bases in between. The CDR3 length is 14 residues. The CDR3 sequence: CASSPADRDLEAFF. The CDR3 coding sequence is TGTGCCAGCAGCCCTGCCGACCGGGACCTAGAAGCTTTCTTT.

The chain has TRBV2 and TRBJ2-1; no firm D call. Deletions cut 7 bases from V and 0 bases from J, with 4 bases between. Germline CDR1 and CDR2: SNHLY and FYNNEI. This CDR3 has 12 residues. CDR3 region: CASKGSYNEQFF. The DNA of the CDR3 is TGTGCCAGCAAAGGCTCCTACAATGAGCAGTTCTTC.

V is TRBV19 and J is TRBJ2-6; weak D call: TRBD2 (5 bases). The V gene's germline CDR1 is LNHDA and CDR2 SQIVND (reference sequence). Trimming took off 5 bases at V and 0 bases at J, with 14 bases between the two ends. The CDR3 runs 17 residues. The CDR3 coding sequence is TGTGCCAGTAGTCTGCGGGCAGGCGACTCTGGGGCCAACGTCCTGACTTTC. Its translation is CASSLRAGDSGANVLTF. The complete variable domain, with remaining parts taken from reference TRBV19 and TRBJ2-6, reads DGGITQSPKYLFRKEGQNVTLSCEQNLNHDAMYWYRQDPGQGLRLIYYSQIVNDFQKGDIAEGYSVSREKKESFPLTVTSAQKNPTAFYLCASSLRAGDSGANVLTFGAGSRLTVL.

This clone was seen a few times. The CDR3 nucleotides read TGCAGCGTTGAAGGAATGGTAGCAACTAATGAAAAACTGTTTTTT. This encodes CSVEGMVATNEKLFF. The chain carries TRBV29-1 and TRBJ1-4, with unresolved D. Germline V gene lookup returns CDR1 SQVTM and CDR2 ANQGSEA. This CDR3 is built from 15 residues. V was cut by 1 base and J by 0 bases, with 9 bases left in between.